This T cell receptor (beta chain) comes out of a study of human versus mouse CDR3 diversity and MHC coevolution. Looking at the study overall: immunoSEQ was reported to reach one in 200,000 T cells sensitivity. Study-wide results and limits: Humans had the largest estimated TCR beta repertoire, about 1.6 million clonotypes. Among all groups, two of three human donors showed least clonal inequality.

This CDR3 is built from 15 residues. Germline V gene sequence: CDR1 MNHEY, CDR2 SMNVEV (reference sequence). Profiling relied on immunoSEQ multiplex PCR, and the TCRdb table lists in-frame clones only, not all of them. The repertoire has over 60,000 clones, about 90% of them found once; the top ten carry 0.15%. On this clone: No antigen is known for it.

This rearrangement joins TRBV27 to TRBJ2-5, with 7 bases that match TRBD2. The end of the DNA fits TRBJ2-7 better, so the J call may be wrong. Sequencing was done on a sample of naive CD4+ T cells from blood. As for subset: CD45RO-negative CD62L-positive naive CD4 T cells. The TCR was taken from a person aged 25 to 75 in good health. CDR3 loop: CASSQGRGFSYEQYF. The CDR3, as DNA: TGTGCCAGCAGCCAAGGGAGGGGTTTCTCCTACGAGCAGTACTTC.